This T cell receptor beta chain was profiled in a study of PD-L1 blockade in urothelial cancer. Study as a whole: When patients started atezolizumab at some point between 2013 and 2014, it was given at 1,200 mg intravenously every 3 weeks. Most of the 29 patients were men whose urothelial cancer was bladder-origin. Blood was analyzed 3 weeks (second dose) and 6 weeks after treatment start.

Clones were read by immunoSEQ multiplex PCR, and TCRdb kept only the in-frame ones, dropping some. The sample has about 120,000 clones, 75% to 90% seen once. From germline, CDR1 is MNHEY and CDR2 SMNVEV (reference sequence). This CDR3 is built from 14 residues. V lost 0 bases and J 4 bases, leaving 10 bases between the germline ends. Time point reported: peripheral blood 6 weeks after treatment start. This sequence originates from a man in his 60s with urothelial cancer. The chain links TRBV27 to TRBJ2-7; TRBD2 might be the D (5 bases). Sequences were derived from PBMCs, sampled around atezolizumab (anti-PD-L1) treatment. The chain's CDR3 is CASSLSSGVYEQYF. The CDR3 region has the DNA TGTGCCAGCAGTTTATCCTCCGGGGTATACGAGCAGTACTTC.